The source of this T cell receptor (beta chain) is a study of breast tumors, draining lymph nodes, adjacent tissues. The study's findings and limits: Compared with lymph nodes, tumors were less diverse; compared with nontumor tissue, more. Findings are consistent with lymph node origin and intratumoral expansion of most tumor T cells. The lymph node origin of tumor T cells was framed as consistent with a hypothesis, not demonstrated. Luminal-like breast cancer showed significantly higher tumor–nontumor repertoire similarity than basal-like.

TCRdb reanalysed the multiplex PCR reads using MiXCR and keeps one entry per CDR3 protein. The sample yields about 89,000 distinct CDR3 sequences, around 30% seen once. Breast cancer patients provided tissue from their axillary draining lymph nodes. This clonotype has a count of ten or more. Its target is not known. The sequenced material came from axillary lymph node tissue. This clonotype was obtained from a female donor with breast cancer. Some clones in this sample may be carry-over from other donors' samples.

CDR3 DNA sequence: TGCAGTGCCGATGTCCTAGCGGGAGGAGTTGATGAGCAGTTCTTC. This codes for CSADVLAGGVDEQFF. The chain combines TRBV20-1 with TRBJ2-1; 11 nucleotides line up with TRBD2. Germline V gene sequence: CDR1 DFQATT, CDR2 SNEGSKA (reference sequence). J gave up 8 bases and V 6 bases, and 12 bases lay outside the gene matches. The CDR3 extends over 15 amino acids.